The 30 T cell receptor beta chains presented below share a single source sample, sequenced in a study of T cell repertoires in cytomegalovirus infection. Their target antigens are unknown. TCRdb recomputed calls from the reads with MiXCR, one row per CDR3 protein. The table lists 100,000 to 150,000 distinct CDR3 sequences, more than 20% of them singletons. Material for sequencing was PBMCs, sequenced either directly or after in vitro stimulation (not recorded which). These receptors came from a human donor in good health (CMV status not recorded). Some clones in this sample may be carry-over from other donors' samples.

The sample holds many counts of this clonotype. The CDR3 protein is CASSLVGGRSYNEQFF. The CDR3 bases are TGTGCCAGCAGCTTAGTGGGCGGGAGGTCCTACAATGAGCAGTTCTTC. V and J are TRBV7-8 and TRBJ2-1; TRBD2 matches at 8 bases. The CDR3 is made up of 16 amino acids. In germline, CDR1 is SGHVS, CDR2 FQNEAQ. The V and J ends lost 1 base and 1 base, in that order; junction bases with no gene match: 3.

This clonotype has only one observation. The chain combines TRBV18 with TRBJ2-5; D remains ambiguous. There are 17 residues in the CDR3. CDR1 KGHSH and CDR2 LQKENI come from the germline V gene. V was clipped by 2 bases and J by 5 bases, with 21 bases between them. As DNA, the CDR3 is TGTGCCAGCTCACCATTGAATTTAGCCGGAAAATCGGAGACCCAGTACTTC. Its protein is CASSPLNLAGKSETQYF.

The gene calls are TRBV28 and TRBJ2-7; 7 bases are shared with TRBD1. The junction had 8 bases not matched to a gene; V was cut back by 5 bases and J by 7 bases. CDR3 length: 13 amino acids. Germline lookup yields CDR1 MDHEN and CDR2 SYDVKM. The CDR3 coding sequence is TGTGCCAGCAGTCCACAGGGGTCACGGGAGCAGTACGTC. Amino acids: CASSPQGSREQYV.

Ten or more counts support this clonotype. This rearrangement joins TRBV28 to TRBJ1-5; a possible D gene is TRBD1 (6 bases). The CDR3 is made up of 15 amino acids. The germline CDR1 and CDR2 sequences are MDHEN and SYDVKM. Between the trimmed V and J ends, which lost 2 bases and 4 bases, there was a span of 12 bases. CDR3 sequence reads: CASSLRGGGNQPQHF. The CDR3 coding sequence is TGTGCCAGCAGTTTACGGGGAGGGGGGAATCAGCCCCAGCATTTT.

The chain couples TRBV20-1 to TRBJ1-2; TRBD1 might be the D (5 bases). Germline V gives CDR1 DFQATT, CDR2 SNEGSKA (reference sequence). The CDR3 sequence is 16 residues long. V lost 2 bases to trimming and J lost 1 base, with 17 bases between them. CDR3: CSARTRLARDNYGYTF. The CDR3 nucleotides read TGCAGTGCTAGAACCCGCCTTGCCAGGGATAACTATGGCTACACCTTC.

This clonotype has at least ten counts. V and J are TRBV9 and TRBJ1-5; unclear D gene. The CDR3 spans 13 residues. CDR1 and CDR2 from the germline V gene are SGDLS and YYNGEE. V lost 5 bases and J lost 5, with 11 bases in between. The CDR3 loop is CASSDRYDQPQHF. DNA of the CDR3: TGTGCCAGCAGTGATCGTTACGATCAGCCCCAGCATTTT. Variable domain in full (rest from reference TRBV9 and TRBJ1-5): DSGVTQTPKHLITATGQRVTLRCSPRSGDLSVYWYQQSLDQGLQFLIQYYNGEERAKGNILERFSAQQFPDLHSELNLSSLELGDSALYFCASSDRYDQPQHFGDGTRLSIL.

This sequence joins TRBV2 and TRBJ2-1, with D hard to call. The V gene's germline CDR1 is SNHLY and CDR2 FYNNEI. This CDR3 region has 13 residues. The ends were cut back, 4 bases at V and 4 bases at J, with 8 bases in the middle. This CDR3 reads CASSVRVYNEQFF. CDR3 nucleotide sequence: TGTGCCAGCAGTGTTAGAGTTTACAATGAGCAGTTCTTC.

This rearrangement joins TRBV7-3 to TRBJ2-7; D uncertain. V was pared by 1 base and J by 0 bases, with 10 bases between. CDR1 and CDR2 from the germline V gene are SGHTA and FQGTGA. This CDR3 has 15 residues. DNA for the CDR3: TGTGCCAGCAGCTTAAGTGAGGCAGCCTCCTACGAGCAGTACTTC. Translated, it gives CASSLSEAASYEQYF.

In its sample, this clonotype was seen a few times. No DNA is shown, since the ends of the CDR3 on it are uncertain; the CDR3 is the one TCRdb lists. The genes are TRBV28 and TRBJ2-1; TRBD2 is the table's D call and was not checked against the DNA. In germline, CDR1 is MDHEN, CDR2 SYDVKM. The CDR3 contains 17 residues when both ends are counted. The CDR3 here is CASSSSGVLSSYNEQFF.

The DNA of the CDR3 is TGTGCCAGCAGTTTAAGGGTGTCAACTAATGAAAAACTGTTTTTT. It yields the protein CASSLRVSTNEKLFF. The chain recombines TRBV28 with TRBJ1-4, with unresolved D. In germline, CDR1 is MDHEN, CDR2 SYDVKM. CDR3 size: 15 residues. Trimming cost V 2 bases and J 0 bases, with 7 bases left between them.

This clonotype was seen many times. V gene TRBV6-6 combines with J gene TRBJ1-1, with D hard to call. From germline, CDR1 is MNHNY and CDR2 SVGAGI (reference sequence). The germline V and J ends were trimmed by 5 bases and 0 bases, with 16 bases remaining between them. The CDR3 totals 16 residues. The CDR3 sequence is CASSPPRSFMNTEAFF. The CDR3, as DNA: TGTGCCAGCAGTCCCCCAAGGAGCTTCATGAACACTGAAGCTTTCTTT.

In its sample, this clonotype was seen many times. This chain joins TRBV11-3 and TRBJ2-3; 12 bases are shared with TRBD2. Trimming took 4 bases from V and 7 from J; bases not matched to a gene: 6. The germline V gene has CDR1 SGHNT and CDR2 YENEEA. This CDR3 comprises 15 residues. The CDR3 nucleotides read TGTGCCAGCAGCTACTGGACTAGCGGGAACAATACGCAGTATTTT. Its protein is CASSYWTSGNNTQYF.

The CDR3 DNA reads TGTGCCAGCAGTTTAGAGGGGAAAGATACGCAGTATTTT. This gives the protein CASSLEGKDTQYF. The rearrangement links TRBV28 to TRBJ2-3, with D perhaps TRBD1 or TRBD2 (5 bases each). With 2 bases removed from V and 5 bases from J, the gap between germline ends came to 8 bases. The CDR3 loop spans 13 amino acids. CDR1 and CDR2 from the germline V gene are MDHEN and SYDVKM.

The gene calls are TRBV10-3 and TRBJ1-1, with a possible D match to TRBD1 (6 bases). The germline V and J ends were trimmed by 6 bases and 5 bases, with 10 bases remaining between them. Per the germline V gene, CDR1 is ENHRY and CDR2 is SYGVKD. CDR3 length equals 12 residues. DNA for the CDR3: TGTGCCATCAGGACCCAGGGGACTGAAGCTTTCTTT. Its protein is CAIRTQGTEAFF.

The V call is TRBV13, the J call TRBJ2-4; D gene unclear. Trimming took 1 base from V and 5 from J, leaving 6 bases between them. Germline values: CDR1 PRHDT, CDR2 FYEKMQ (reference sequence). CDR3 length: 13 residues. CDR3 in amino acids: CASSLEAQNIQYF. CDR3 nucleotides: TGTGCCAGCAGCTTAGAGGCCCAAAACATTCAGTACTTC.

In this sample, this clonotype turned up a few times. The chain combines TRBV27 with TRBJ2-7; 7 bases line up with TRBD1. The CDR3 has 14 residues. The germline gives CDR1 MNHEY, CDR2 SMNVEV (reference sequence). Trimming removed 4 bases from V and 0 bases from J; junction bases left unmatched: 3. CDR3 bases: TGTGCCAGCAGTTCGGGACAGAGCTCCTACGAGCAGTACTTC. Residues: CASSSGQSSYEQYF.

This chain links TRBV5-6 with TRBJ2-3; D remains unclear. The germline V gene has CDR1 SGHDT and CDR2 YYEEEE. The V gene lost 4 bases and the J gene lost 6 bases, with 15 bases spanning the gap. This CDR3 contains 14 residues. DNA for the CDR3: TGTGCCAGCAGCCCCGGGCCCCGGTGGGATACGCAGTATTTT. Protein product: CASSPGPRWDTQYF.

This clonotype was counted many times. The genes are TRBV28 and TRBJ2-4, with D hard to call. Looked up from germline, CDR1 is MDHEN and CDR2 is SYDVKM. The CDR3 runs to 14 residues. Trimming removed 7 bases at V and 0 bases at J, with 10 bases between. The CDR3 region has the DNA TGTGCCAGCACCCTGACCCGAGCCAAAAACATTCAGTACTTC. Amino acids: CASTLTRAKNIQYF.

In this sample, this clonotype turned up once. The rearrangement joins TRBV4-3 to TRBJ2-3; TRBD2 matches at 12 bases. CDR1 and CDR2 (germline): LGHNA, YSLEER. This CDR3 has 15 residues. The junction had 5 bases not matched to a gene; V was cut back by 4 bases and J by 6 bases. This chain's CDR3 is CASSLGLAGSDTQYF. CDR3 sequence (DNA): TGCGCCAGCAGCCTAGGACTAGCGGGATCGGATACGCAGTATTTT.

This clonotype was picked up many times. This sequence joins TRBV7-2 and TRBJ2-1; the D gene is possibly TRBD1 (6 bases). CDR1 and CDR2 from the germline V gene are SGHTA and FQGNSA. The V end lost 7 bases, the J end lost 6 bases, and 13 bases lay between the germline ends. The CDR3 is made up of 13 amino acids. The DNA for the CDR3 is TGTGCCAGCATGGCAGGGGAGACCAATGAGCAGTTCTTC. It yields the protein CASMAGETNEQFF.

This clonotype was seen ten or more times. V and J are TRBV25-1 and TRBJ1-6; D is unresolved. V was trimmed by 7 bases and J by 10 bases, leaving 17 bases between them. The CDR3 loop spans 14 amino acids. Per germline, CDR1 MGHDK and CDR2 SYGVNS. This CDR3 is CASKENSIISPLHF. CDR3 coding DNA: TGTGCCAGCAAGGAAAACAGTATTATATCACCCCTCCACTTT.

This clonotype has only a few counts. This chain connects TRBV4-3 to TRBJ2-7; 10 nucleotides line up with TRBD1. Trimming at V came to 4 bases and at J to 0 bases, leaving 3 bases not matched to a gene. The germline V gene has CDR1 LGHNA and CDR2 YSLEER. The CDR3 extends over 15 amino acids. The CDR3 spells CASSRDRGLSYEQYF. The CDR3 DNA reads TGCGCCAGCAGCCGCGACAGGGGGCTCTCCTACGAGCAGTACTTC.

This clonotype was found many times. V gene TRBV28 combines with J gene TRBJ1-1; possibly TRBD1 for D (6 bases). V lost 6 bases and J lost 0, with 11 bases in between. Germline V gene sequence: CDR1 MDHEN, CDR2 SYDVKM. The CDR3 has 14 residues. This CDR3 is CASRRQAMNTEAFF. DNA of the CDR3: TGTGCCAGCAGAAGACAGGCCATGAACACTGAAGCTTTCTTT.

This clonotype has only a few counts. V gene TRBV27 combines with J gene TRBJ1-2; 9 bases align to TRBD1. The CDR3 totals 15 residues. V shed 5 bases and J 4 bases; nucleotides not matched to a gene: 8. CDR1 is MNHEY and CDR2 is SMNVEV in the germline V gene (reference sequence). The DNA for the CDR3 is TGTGCCAGCAGTCTACGACAGGGGGTGACCTATGGCTACACCTTC. Its protein product is CASSLRQGVTYGYTF.

This clonotype was found a few times. V gene TRBV20-1 combines with J gene TRBJ2-5; no firm D call. The CDR3 length is 12 residues. With 6 bases removed from V and 3 bases from J, the gap between germline ends came to 11 bases. Germline loops: CDR1 DFQATT, CDR2 SNEGSKA (reference sequence). The CDR3 nucleotides read TGCAGTGCCGATCATCAAGAAGAGACCCAGTACTTC. Amino acids: CSADHQEETQYF.

This clonotype was seen only a few times. The chain recombines TRBV7-6 with TRBJ1-1, with a possible D match to TRBD1 (5 bases). Trimming took off 5 bases at V and 0 bases at J, with 19 bases between the two ends. CDR1 is SGHVS and CDR2 is FNYEAQ in the germline V gene. This CDR3 spans 17 amino acids. CDR3 in amino acids: CASSRQDTPGLNTEAFF. CDR3 sequence (DNA): TGTGCCAGCAGCCGTCAGGACACTCCCGGTCTGAACACTGAAGCTTTCTTT.

This clonotype was seen more than once but under ten times. The chain couples TRBV7-2 to TRBJ1-1, with 8 bases lining up with TRBD1. Germline CDR1 is SGHTA and CDR2 is FQGNSA. V shed 4 bases and J 4 bases; nucleotides not matched to a gene: 5. This CDR3 spans 14 amino acids. The CDR3 DNA sequence: TGTGCCAGCAGCTCATCAGGGGGCCTCACTGAAGCTTTCTTT. Translation: CASSSSGGLTEAFF.

There are a few counts of this clonotype. V is TRBV7-2 and J is TRBJ2-4; 7 bases align to TRBD2. V shed 8 bases, J shed 7 bases, and the junction held 17 bases outside the gene matches. Germline CDR1 reads SGHTA; CDR2 reads FQGNSA. CDR3 length: 16 amino acids. CDR3 DNA sequence: TGTGCCAGCGCCCGTCAGGGAGGGGTATCCTCTAACATTCAGTACTTC. Protein sequence: CASARQGGVSSNIQYF. The full variable domain, its missing parts supplied by reference TRBV7-2 and TRBJ2-4, is GAGVSQSPSNKVTEKGKDVELRCDPISGHTALYWYRQSLGQGLEFLIYFQGNSAPDKSGLPSDRFSAERTGGSVSTLTIQRTQQEDSAVYLCASARQGGVSSNIQYFGAGTRLSVL.

J is TRBJ2-2 and V is TRBV5-1; D is perhaps TRBD1 or TRBD2 (6 bases each). Germline loops: CDR1 SGHRS, CDR2 YFSETQ. Trimming took 5 bases from V and 2 from J, leaving 13 bases between them. The CDR3 loop spans 15 amino acids. Here the CDR3 reads CASRGGTLNTGELFF. CDR3 nucleotide sequence: TGCGCCAGCAGAGGCGGGACACTAAACACCGGGGAGCTGTTTTTT.

The chain has TRBV7-9 and TRBJ2-1; D ambiguous. V lost 4 bases, J lost 3 bases, and 16 bases lay in between. The CDR3 length is 16 residues. Germline values: CDR1 SEHNR, CDR2 FQNEAQ (reference sequence). The CDR3 loop reads CASSSPDLAGYNEQFF. The CDR3 coding sequence is TGTGCCAGCAGCTCCCCCGACTTAGCAGGCTACAATGAGCAGTTCTTC. Full variable domain (outside the CDR3, taken from reference TRBV7-9 and TRBJ2-1): DTGVSQNPRHKITKRGQNVTFRCDPISEHNRLYWYRQTLGQGPEFLTYFQNEAQLEKSRLLSDRFSAERPKGSFSTLEIQRTEQGDSAMYLCASSSPDLAGYNEQFFGPGTRLTVL.